This T cell receptor (beta chain) was identified in a study of T cell clonotyping in hematopoietic cell transplantation. Concerning this clone: Its antigen remains unknown.

This CDR3 is built from 16 residues. From germline, CDR1 is GTSNPN and CDR2 SVGIG (reference sequence). V lost 7 bases, J lost 3 bases, and 12 bases stayed unmatched. General observations from the study: Graft donor and pretransplant recipient Inverse Simpson Index values predicted broader posttransplant TCR diversity.

Sequencing was performed with immunoSEQ multiplex PCR; in TCRdb, only in-frame clones are kept and a portion is missing. The sample holds about 11,000 clones; just over 45% are singletons and the top ten take more than 8.5%. The sequencing here drew on PBMCs, taken 30 days after allogeneic stem cell transplant. The chain employs TRBV30 and TRBJ2-3; TRBD2 matches at 11 bases. This clonotype was obtained from a male patient aged 50 or older who had an allogeneic stem cell transplant from an unrelated donor, so the T cells may come from the graft donor. Some clones in this sample may be carry-over from other donors' samples. CDR3 in DNA: TGTGCCTTTGGAAGGGGGCTAGCGGGGGGTACAGATACGCAGTATTTT. Encoded protein: CAFGRGLAGGTDTQYF.